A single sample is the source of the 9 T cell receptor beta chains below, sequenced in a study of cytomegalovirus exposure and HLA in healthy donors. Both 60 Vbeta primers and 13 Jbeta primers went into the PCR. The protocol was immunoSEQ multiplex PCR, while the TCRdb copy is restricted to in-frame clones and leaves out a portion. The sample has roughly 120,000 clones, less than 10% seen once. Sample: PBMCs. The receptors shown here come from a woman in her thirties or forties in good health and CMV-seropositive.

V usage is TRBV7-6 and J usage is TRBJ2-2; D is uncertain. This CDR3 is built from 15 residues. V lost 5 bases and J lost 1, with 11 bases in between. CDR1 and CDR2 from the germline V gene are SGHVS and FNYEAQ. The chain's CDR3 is CASSHSRLNTGELFF. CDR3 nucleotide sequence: TGTGCCAGCAGCCACTCCAGGTTGAACACCGGGGAGCTGTTTTTT.

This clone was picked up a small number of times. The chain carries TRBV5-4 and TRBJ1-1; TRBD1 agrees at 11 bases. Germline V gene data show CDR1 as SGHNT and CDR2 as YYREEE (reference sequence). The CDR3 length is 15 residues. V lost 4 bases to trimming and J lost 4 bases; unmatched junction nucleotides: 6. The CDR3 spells CASSLLGTGGTEAFF. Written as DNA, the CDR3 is TGTGCCAGCAGCCTGCTGGGGACAGGGGGCACTGAAGCTTTCTTT.

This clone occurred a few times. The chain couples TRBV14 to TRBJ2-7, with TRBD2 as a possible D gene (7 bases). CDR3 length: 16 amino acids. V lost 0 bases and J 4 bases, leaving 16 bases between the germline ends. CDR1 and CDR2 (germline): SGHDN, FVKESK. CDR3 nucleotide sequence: TGTGCCAGCAGCCAAGATTTTGGGGGGGCGCCTTACGAGCAGTACTTC. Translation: CASSQDFGGAPYEQYF.

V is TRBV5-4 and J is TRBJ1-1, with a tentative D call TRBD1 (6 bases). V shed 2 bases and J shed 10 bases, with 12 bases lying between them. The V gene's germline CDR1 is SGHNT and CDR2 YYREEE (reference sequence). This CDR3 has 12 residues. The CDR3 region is CASSLDRKLAFF. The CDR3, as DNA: TGTGCCAGCAGCTTAGACAGGAAATTAGCTTTCTTT.

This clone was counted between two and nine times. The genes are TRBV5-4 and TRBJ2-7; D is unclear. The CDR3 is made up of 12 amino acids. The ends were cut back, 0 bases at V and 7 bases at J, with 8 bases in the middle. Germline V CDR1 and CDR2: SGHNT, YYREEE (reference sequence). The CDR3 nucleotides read TGTGCCAGCAGCTTGGAGCACCGGGAGCAGTACTTC. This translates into CASSLEHREQYF.

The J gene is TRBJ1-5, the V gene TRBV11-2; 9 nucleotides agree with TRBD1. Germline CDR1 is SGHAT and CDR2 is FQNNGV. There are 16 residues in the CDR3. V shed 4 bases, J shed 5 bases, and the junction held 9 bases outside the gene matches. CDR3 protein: CASSSDGQGKDQPQHF. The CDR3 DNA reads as TGTGCCAGCAGCTCGGACGGACAGGGGAAAGATCAGCCCCAGCATTTT.

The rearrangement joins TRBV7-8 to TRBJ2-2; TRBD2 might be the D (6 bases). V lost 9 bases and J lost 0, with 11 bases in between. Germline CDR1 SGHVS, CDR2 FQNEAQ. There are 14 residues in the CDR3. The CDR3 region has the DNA TGTGCCAGTTACCGGAGGGCGAACACCGGGGAGCTGTTTTTT. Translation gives CASYRRANTGELFF.

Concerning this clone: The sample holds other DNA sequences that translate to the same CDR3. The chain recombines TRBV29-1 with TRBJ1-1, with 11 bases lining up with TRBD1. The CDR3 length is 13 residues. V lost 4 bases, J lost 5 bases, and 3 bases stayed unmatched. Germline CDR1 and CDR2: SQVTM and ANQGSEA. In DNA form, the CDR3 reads TGCAGCGTTGGGGGACAGGGGGGGACTGAAGCTTTCTTT. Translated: CSVGGQGGTEAFF.

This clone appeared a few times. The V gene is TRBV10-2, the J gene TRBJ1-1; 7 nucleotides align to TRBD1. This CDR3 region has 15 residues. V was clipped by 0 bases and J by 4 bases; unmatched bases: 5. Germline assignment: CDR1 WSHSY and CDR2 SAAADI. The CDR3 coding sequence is TGCGCCAGCAGTGAGTCCAGAGACAGGGCCACTGAAGCTTTCTTT. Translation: CASSESRDRATEAFF.